The clone carrying this TCR beta chain appeared a few times. Its target is not known. The assay that was used to sequence DNA from cultured CD4+ T cells was the Oncomine TCR Beta short-read assay. TCRdb passed the PCR reads through MiXCR, listing each CDR3 protein once. The data contain about 15,000 distinct CDR3 sequences, around 53% of them singletons. The CDR3 runs to 14 residues. Trimming took 4 bases from V and 9 from J; bases not matched to a gene: 5. The germline gives CDR1 SGHTA, CDR2 FQGNSA. This specimen comes from a study of vaccination and CD4 T cells after COVID-19. Broader study findings: Median numbers of SARS-CoV-2-reactive clonotypes increased from roughly 21 to 40 (not a significant change).

Treatment here: roughly 11-day PBMC culture with coronavirus spike peptide pools or control peptides (ViraFEST assay). Cell culture was performed with roughly 2 million PBMCs per well in the presence of about 9.3 IU/ml IL-2 and approximately 10 ug/ml peptide pools. This receptor was obtained from a human donor who had recovered from COVID-19. The sample taken for sequencing was CD4+ T cells from blood, cultured in vitro. The rearrangement uses TRBV7-2 and TRBJ1-6, with 8 bases matching TRBD1. The CDR3 protein is CASSSRGQGSPLHF. CDR3 DNA sequence: TGTGCCAGCAGCTCCAGGGGGCAAGGTTCACCCCTCCACTTT.